The clone carrying this T cell receptor (beta chain) was found many times. CDR3 length equals 16 residues. V shed 4 bases, J shed 1 base, and the junction held 9 bases outside the gene matches. Germline V gene data show CDR1 as SGHRS and CDR2 as YFSETQ. TCRdb recomputed calls from the 5' RACE reads with MiXCR, one row per CDR3 protein. In the table there are 57,000 or so distinct CDR3 sequences, around 10% of which are singletons. The sample originates from a study of neurological immune-mediated disorders. Time point reported: longitudinal time-point 2. PBMCs numbering 2 million and stored at -80 C yielded the unsorted libraries.

This sequence joins TRBV5-1 and TRBJ1-1; 8 bases match TRBD1. The clonotype originates from a man aged 25 to 40 in good health. The sequenced sample was PBMCs. The CDR3 bases are TGCGCCAGCAGCCCGGGGGACAGGACCCGGAACACTGAAGCTTTCTTT. This gives the protein CASSPGDRTRNTEAFF.